The sequence of this T cell receptor (beta chain) was determined in a study of CD8+ T cells in alopecia areata. Study-wide background: Percentage of affected scalp area was the basis on which treated patients' severity was scored.

From germline, CDR1 is MDHEN and CDR2 SYDVKM. The ends lost 7 bases at V and 0 bases at J; junction bases unmatched: 5. The CDR3 is 16 amino acids. Indicated treatment: oral pan-JAK inhibitor, 5-10 mg twice daily. About this clone itself: Its antigen is as yet unknown.

Broader study findings: Especially in alopecia totalis/universalis, lesional scalp showed greater clonality than normal scalp did. In scalp and blood, many expanded lesional clones persisted during tofacitinib.

RNA, once extracted, was reverse transcribed into cDNA for use as the sequencing template. Sequenced by immunoSEQ multiplex PCR; TCRdb stores in-frame clones only, minus some. Of about 220,000 clones in the sample, more than 45% were seen once. Material: CD4+ T cells sorted from blood, obtained at week 4, from a patient treated with tofacitinib. The sequence came from a human donor with alopecia areata. This chain uses TRBV28 with TRBJ2-1, with 11 bases lining up with TRBD2. The CDR3 loop reads CASNVAGGSSYNEQFF. CDR3 DNA sequence: TGTGCCAGCAATGTAGCGGGGGGGAGCTCCTACAATGAGCAGTTCTTC.